Below are 23 T cell receptor beta chains sequenced from a single sample in a study of early T cells in non-severe SARS-CoV-2 infection. TCRdb reprocessed the 5' RACE reads with MiXCR, giving one entry per CDR3 protein. The table lists 110,000 or so distinct CDR3 sequences, roughly 12% of them singletons, with 3.1% in the top ten. Sequencing was done on a sample of whole blood. All receptors come from an adult who was a healthcare worker with PCR-confirmed SARS-CoV-2 infection or an uninfected control (not recorded which).

In this sample, this clonotype turned up many times. The chain recombines TRBV6-5 with TRBJ2-5; D unresolved. This CDR3 is 14 amino acids long. Germline V gives CDR1 MNHEY, CDR2 SVGAGI. Between the trimmed V and J ends, which lost 6 bases and 3 bases, there was a span of 14 bases. CDR3 protein: CASSSRTEKETQYF. CDR3 in DNA: TGTGCCAGCAGCTCCCGGACGGAGAAAGAGACCCAGTACTTC.

The chain couples TRBV6-2 or TRBV6-3 to TRBJ1-2, with a tentative D call TRBD1 (5 bases). The V gene's germline CDR1 is MNHEY and CDR2 SVGEGT. The V and J ends lost 11 bases and 4 bases respectively, with 14 bases between them. This CDR3 region has 12 residues. CDR3 loop: CASDRSGYGYTF. Here the CDR3 DNA reads TGTGCCTCAGACAGATCAGGCTATGGCTACACCTTC.

The genes are TRBV12-5 and TRBJ1-1, with D unclear. V was trimmed by 3 bases and J by 6 bases, leaving 2 bases between them. The CDR3 is 10 residues long. From germline, CDR1 is LGHNT and CDR2 FRNRAP. CDR3 nucleotide sequence: TGTGCTAGTGGTTTCCCTGAAGCTTTCTTT. Translated, it gives CASGFPEAFF.

The V and J genes are TRBV5-4 and TRBJ1-2; no clear D. Trimming removed 0 bases from V and 2 bases from J, with 8 bases in between. Germline lookup yields CDR1 SGHNT and CDR2 YYREEE (reference sequence). The CDR3 has 14 amino acids. The CDR3 sequence is CASSLEGMNYGYTF. CDR3 sequence (DNA): TGTGCCAGCAGCTTGGAGGGAATGAACTATGGCTACACCTTC.

The chain recombines TRBV20-1 with TRBJ1-2; D might be TRBD1 (5 bases). V dropped 1 base and J dropped 3 bases, with 9 bases sitting between them. From germline, CDR1 is DFQATT and CDR2 SNEGSKA (reference sequence). This CDR3 contains 13 residues. The CDR3 loop reads CSARGTGDYGYTF. The CDR3 DNA sequence: TGCAGTGCTAGAGGTACAGGAGACTATGGCTACACCTTC.

The table lists this clonotype with a few counts. This sequence joins TRBV6-2 or TRBV6-3 and TRBJ2-3, with D tentatively TRBD1 or TRBD2 (5 bases each). V was clipped by 7 bases and J by 8 bases, with 13 bases between them. CDR1 and CDR2 (germline): MNHEY, SVGEGT. The CDR3 runs 12 residues. CDR3 in amino acids: CASTSPGGTQYF. As DNA, the CDR3 is TGTGCCAGCACTTCACCTGGGGGTACGCAGTATTTT.

This clonotype was seen a handful of times. This chain uses TRBV14 with TRBJ2-2; TRBD1 is a possible D gene (5 bases). The V end was cut by 1 base, the J end by 4 bases, with 16 bases between. Germline loops: CDR1 SGHDN, CDR2 FVKESK. The CDR3 has 17 amino acids. CDR3 amino acids: CASSQGPPGKSTGELFF. The CDR3 coding sequence is TGTGCCAGCAGCCAAGGCCCCCCAGGGAAGAGCACCGGGGAGCTGTTTTTT. Complete variable domain (other parts from reference TRBV14 and TRBJ2-2): EAGVTQFPSHSVIEKGQTVTLRCDPISGHDNLYWYRRVMGKEIKFLLHFVKESKQDESGMPNNRFLAERTGGTYSTLKVQPAELEDSGVYFCASSQGPPGKSTGELFFGEGSRLTVL.

This clonotype was observed many times. V usage is TRBV5-4 and J usage is TRBJ1-6; no reliable D call. In germline, CDR1 is SGHNT, CDR2 YYREEE (reference sequence). Trimming removed 4 bases from V and 10 bases from J, with 21 bases in between. The length of the CDR3 is 16 residues. The CDR3 here is CASSRLNSLSRSPLHF. In nucleotides, the CDR3 is TGTGCCAGCAGCCGTTTAAACAGTCTCTCAAGATCACCCCTCCACTTT.

The V gene is TRBV20-1, the J gene TRBJ2-1; 11 bases agree with TRBD2. The CDR3 runs to 15 residues. Germline assignment: CDR1 DFQATT and CDR2 SNEGSKA (reference sequence). J gave up 4 bases and V 1 base, and 3 bases lay outside the gene matches. CDR3 nucleotide sequence: TGCAGTGCTAGAGTTAGCGGGGGGGCGTACAATGAGCAGTTCTTC. Translated: CSARVSGGAYNEQFF.

The J gene is TRBJ1-1, the V gene TRBV18; D call uncertain. The CDR3 totals 14 residues. Germline loops: CDR1 KGHSH, CDR2 LQKENI. V shed 2 bases and J shed 0 bases, with 7 bases lying between them. In DNA, the CDR3 is TGTGCCAGCTCACCAACCACTATGAACACTGAAGCTTTCTTT. Protein product: CASSPTTMNTEAFF.

This clonotype was counted a few times. This chain uses TRBV27 with TRBJ1-4, with D maybe TRBD1 (6 bases). V lost 6 bases and J 0 bases, leaving 20 bases between the germline ends. This CDR3 spans 18 amino acids. Germline loops: CDR1 MNHEY, CDR2 SMNVEV (reference sequence). The chain's CDR3 is CASRQGGRPKATNEKLFF. CDR3 nucleotide sequence: TGTGCCAGCAGACAGGGCGGCCGTCCCAAAGCAACTAATGAAAAACTGTTTTTT.

This clonotype has at least ten counts. The rearrangement links TRBV11-3 to TRBJ1-3; the D is unclear. V was shortened by 1 base and J by 4 bases, with 8 bases between the two germline ends. The germline V gene has CDR1 SGHNT and CDR2 YENEEA. The CDR3 length is 14 residues. The CDR3 here is CASSLGGTGNTIYF. The CDR3 bases are TGTGCCAGCAGCTTAGGAGGTACCGGAAACACCATATATTTT.

This clonotype was recorded many times. This chain links TRBV19 with TRBJ1-2; no clear D gene. The V gene lost 6 bases and the J gene lost 8 bases, with 10 bases spanning the gap. Germline CDR1 reads LNHDA; CDR2 reads SQIVND (reference sequence). The CDR3 spans 11 residues. CDR3 loop: CASRWVDGYTF. CDR3 DNA: TGTGCCAGTAGGTGGGTTGACGGCTACACCTTC. The whole variable domain, filled in from reference TRBV19 and TRBJ1-2, reads DGGITQSPKYLFRKEGQNVTLSCEQNLNHDAMYWYRQDPGQGLRLIYYSQIVNDFQKGDIAEGYSVSREKKESFPLTVTSAQKNPTAFYLCASRWVDGYTFGSGTRLTVV.

The chain has TRBV20-1 and TRBJ2-7; D unclear. The CDR3 is made up of 14 amino acids. Trimming took off 3 bases at V and 1 base at J, with 13 bases between the two ends. Per the germline V gene, CDR1 is DFQATT and CDR2 is SNEGSKA (reference sequence). In nucleotides, the CDR3 is TGCAGTGCTAGTCCCCTGGCACGTTCCTACGAGCAGTACTTC. This sequence encodes CSASPLARSYEQYF.

The CDR3 DNA follows: TGTGCCAGCAGCGCAGGGACAGGGTACCAAGAGACCCAGTACTTC. This gives the protein CASSAGTGYQETQYF. The chain combines TRBV3-1 with TRBJ2-5; the match to TRBD1 covers 9 bases. The CDR3 sequence is 15 residues long. CDR1 and CDR2 from the germline V gene are LGHDT and YNNKEL (reference sequence). J lost 0 bases, V lost 5 bases, and 4 bases had no gene match.

This clonotype was observed at least ten times. This chain uses TRBV5-1 with TRBJ1-3, with unresolved D. The CDR3 covers 17 residues. The V gene lost 0 bases and the J gene lost 0 bases, with 13 bases spanning the gap. Germline CDR1 reads SGHRS; CDR2 reads YFSETQ. DNA for the CDR3: TGCGCCAGCAGCTTGGGGGCCCAGGTATCCTCTGGAAACACCATATATTTT. Its translation: CASSLGAQVSSGNTIYF.

The V gene is TRBV7-3, the J gene TRBJ2-2, with unresolved D. The CDR3 has 14 amino acids. V was shortened by 6 bases and J by 4 bases, with 12 bases between the two germline ends. Germline V gives CDR1 SGHTA, CDR2 FQGTGA. CDR3 nucleotides: TGTGCCAGCAGTCAATACCTATTCACCGGGGAGCTGTTTTTT. Its translation is CASSQYLFTGELFF.

This clonotype has a count of ten or more. A junction end diverges from the germline sequence, so it may reflect a read error. This chain connects TRBV7-9 to TRBJ2-1; D is possibly TRBD1 or TRBD2 (5 bases each). The germline gives CDR1 SEHNR, CDR2 FQNEAQ (reference sequence). This CDR3 region has 12 residues. CDR3 protein: CASSSWDGGKVF. Here the CDR3 DNA reads TGTGCCAGCAGCTCCTGGGACGGTGGCAAGGTCTTC.

This chain links TRBV2 with TRBJ1-1, with no clear D. The CDR3 loop spans 15 amino acids. The germline V and J ends were trimmed by 5 bases and 0 bases, with 13 bases remaining between them. CDR1 and CDR2 (germline): SNHLY, FYNNEI. CDR3 protein: CASSSEGIMNTEAFF. CDR3 nucleotide sequence: TGTGCCAGCAGTTCGGAGGGAATCATGAACACTGAAGCTTTCTTT.

This rearrangement joins TRBV28 to TRBJ2-7; no firm D call. The V end lost 3 bases, the J end lost 9 bases, and 12 bases lay between the germline ends. The germline CDR1 and CDR2 sequences are MDHEN and SYDVKM. The CDR3 contains 12 residues. The CDR3 loop is CASSFTSSSQYF. Here the CDR3 DNA reads TGTGCCAGCAGTTTTACCTCTTCCTCGCAGTACTTC.

The rearrangement joins TRBV11-2 to TRBJ2-1; D gene ambiguous. The CDR3 is 13 amino acids. Germline CDR1 reads SGHAT; CDR2 reads FQNNGV. Trimming removed 8 bases at V and 5 bases at J, with 13 bases between. The CDR3 nucleotides read TGTGCCAGCCTAAGGTACGGCGACAATGAGCAGTTCTTC. It codes for CASLRYGDNEQFF. Complete variable domain (other parts from reference TRBV11-2 and TRBJ2-1): EAGVAQSPRYKIIEKRQSVAFWCNPISGHATLYWYQQILGQGPKLLIQFQNNGVVDDSQLPKDRFSAERLKGVDSTLKIQPAKLEDSAVYLCASLRYGDNEQFFGPGTRLTVL.

The rearrangement uses TRBV12-3 or TRBV12-4 and TRBJ1-6, with D unresolved. This CDR3 is 13 amino acids long. Trimming cost V 3 bases and J 7 bases, with 7 bases left between them. CDR3 DNA: TGTGCCAGCAGTTTTACGGGGAATTCACCCCTCCACTTT. It is translated as CASSFTGNSPLHF.

This clonotype came up many times. The V gene is TRBV7-3, the J gene TRBJ2-1; unclear D gene. Germline loops: CDR1 SGHTA, CDR2 FQGTGA. The CDR3 extends over 16 amino acids. V lost 3 bases and J 4 bases, leaving 16 bases between the germline ends. CDR3 bases: TGTGCCAGCAGCTTGTATAGCCTTCATCCTTACAATGAGCAGTTCTTC. Encoded protein: CASSLYSLHPYNEQFF.